The clone carrying this TCR beta chain came up many times. Its antigen is still unknown. This CDR3 comprises 12 residues. Germline V CDR1 and CDR2: MNHNS, SASEGT. The V end was cut by 0 bases, the J end by 10 bases, with 4 bases between. The entry originates in a study of T cell repertoires in cytomegalovirus infection. Study information: It was recently identified HLA-C-restricted and well-studied HLA-B-restricted CMV epitopes that the study used. It can be stated that public TCR beta signatures indicated CMV infection as well as a matching HLA type.

TCRdb passed the reads through MiXCR, listing each CDR3 protein once. The sample lists about 920,000 distinct CDR3 sequences, around 32% occurring once. This clonotype originated in a human donor in good health (CMV status not recorded). Some clones in this sample may be carry-over from other donors' samples. The V call is TRBV6-1, the J call TRBJ1-6; unclear D gene. Sequenced here: cultured CD8+ T cells from PBMCs, sampled from culture after CMV antigen stimulation. The chain's CDR3 is CASSEAPSPLHF. In DNA form, the CDR3 reads TGTGCCAGCAGTGAAGCTCCGTCACCCCTCCACTTT.